Shown below are 26 T cell receptor beta chains from a single sample sequenced in a study of blood T cells in healthy people across ages. The second PCR ran roughly 6 to 11 cycles with a sample-barcoded 5' primer and J-beta primers. MiXCR, run by TCRdb on the 5' RACE reads, gives a single entry per CDR3 protein. The table includes roughly 1.7 million distinct CDR3 sequences, roughly a third detected once. The sample consisted of blood. These receptors originate from a woman in her 30s in good health.

The rearrangement links TRBV27 to TRBJ2-5; 8 bases map to TRBD1. This CDR3 has 17 amino acids. The trim removed 1 base at V and 3 bases at J, leaving 10 bases unmatched. The germline gives CDR1 MNHEY, CDR2 SMNVEV (reference sequence). DNA for the CDR3: TGTGCCAGCAGTTTATTTTTCGGGACAGGAAGAAAAGAGACCCAGTACTTC. It translates to CASSLFFGTGRKETQYF.

The chain uses TRBV11-2 and TRBJ2-7, with D perhaps matching TRBD2 (7 bases). Germline CDR1 is SGHAT and CDR2 is FQNNGV. The CDR3 covers 16 residues. Trimming took off 1 base at V and 1 base at J, with 14 bases between the two ends. The CDR3, as DNA: TGTGCCAGCAGCTTAGTAGGGGGGAGGGGGTCCTACGAGCAGTACTTC. It specifies CASSLVGGRGSYEQYF. Looking up the rest from reference TRBV11-2 and TRBJ2-7 gives the full variable domain: EAGVAQSPRYKIIEKRQSVAFWCNPISGHATLYWYQQILGQGPKLLIQFQNNGVVDDSQLPKDRFSAERLKGVDSTLKIQPAKLEDSAVYLCASSLVGGRGSYEQYFGPGTRLTVT.

The sample holds a few counts of this clonotype. The CDR3 DNA sequence: TGTGCCAGCAGTCGGGACTACCCGAACACCGGGGAGCTGTTTTTT. Translated, it gives CASSRDYPNTGELFF. The genes are TRBV3-1 and TRBJ2-2, with 7 nucleotides matching TRBD2. The CDR3 runs 15 residues. V was clipped by 6 bases and J by 0 bases; unmatched bases: 4. Germline V gene data show CDR1 as LGHDT and CDR2 as YNNKEL (reference sequence).

A few counts support this clonotype. The rearrangement uses TRBV20-1 and TRBJ2-3; 10 bases fit TRBD2. CDR3 size: 16 residues. Per the germline V gene, CDR1 is DFQATT and CDR2 is SNEGSKA (reference sequence). Trimming cost V 1 base and J 0 bases; bases outside gene matches: 4. CDR3 bases: TGCAGTGCTAGAGCACTAGCGGGGACTAGCACAGATACGCAGTATTTT. As protein: CSARALAGTSTDTQYF.

V gene TRBV7-9 combines with J gene TRBJ2-1, with a possible D match to TRBD2 (6 bases). In germline, CDR1 is SEHNR, CDR2 FQNEAQ (reference sequence). CDR3 length equals 14 residues. With 6 bases removed from V and 7 bases from J, the gap between germline ends came to 16 bases. CDR3 bases: TGTGCCAGCAGTAAAGGGACTGATAGAAATGAGCAGTTCTTC. As protein: CASSKGTDRNEQFF.

The J gene is TRBJ2-7, the V gene TRBV27, with a weak D call TRBD1 (6 bases). The CDR3 is 13 amino acids. CDR1 is MNHEY, CDR2 SMNVEV, per germline (reference sequence). Trimming took off 8 bases at V and 0 bases at J, with 11 bases between the two ends. CDR3 nucleotide sequence: TGTGCCAGCCGGGACACCGGCTCCTACGAGCAGTACTTC. It specifies CASRDTGSYEQYF.

This clonotype showed up many times. The DNA of the CDR3 is TGCAGCGTGGGACTAGCGGGGGGGCCGGGTGAGCAGTTCTTC. Protein sequence: CSVGLAGGPGEQFF. The chain is built from TRBV29-1 and TRBJ2-1; TRBD2 agrees at 16 bases. This CDR3 has 14 residues. Germline CDR1 reads SQVTM; CDR2 reads ANQGSEA. Losses at the gene ends were 6 bases for V and 9 bases for J; bases not matched to a gene: 5.

This clonotype was observed a handful of times. The J gene is TRBJ2-1, the V gene TRBV6-2 or TRBV6-3; D tentatively reads TRBD1 or TRBD2 (6 bases each). V was trimmed by 8 bases and J by 7 bases, leaving 18 bases between them. The germline gives CDR1 MNHEY, CDR2 SVGEGT. This CDR3 is 14 amino acids long. The chain's CDR3 is CASGDGGPKNEQFF. CDR3 DNA sequence: TGTGCCAGCGGAGACGGGGGCCCCAAGAATGAGCAGTTCTTC.

As regards this clonotype: A read error may account for a junction end that differs from germline. The rearrangement links TRBV12-3 or TRBV12-4 to TRBJ2-3, with TRBD2 matching 7 bases. This CDR3 has 16 residues. The CDR3 sequence: CASTHKTAGLTDTRYF. The CDR3 DNA follows: TGTGCCAGCACCCACAAGACAGCGGGACTCACAGATACGCGGTATTTT.

At least ten counts were recorded for this clonotype. This chain joins TRBV10-3 and TRBJ2-1; D is unclear. V was trimmed by 6 bases and J by 6 bases, leaving 15 bases between them. The CDR3 consists of 14 residues. The germline V gene encodes CDR1 ENHRY and CDR2 SYGVKD. The CDR3 sequence: CAISLEHPSNEQFF. CDR3 nucleotides: TGTGCCATCAGCCTAGAACATCCAAGCAATGAGCAGTTCTTC.

This chain joins TRBV12-3 or TRBV12-4 and TRBJ2-5; no reliable D call. The ends were cut back, 4 bases at V and 5 bases at J, with 14 bases in the middle. The CDR3 spans 14 residues. CDR3 sequence (DNA): TGTGCCAGCAGTTCTACGGTCCAACGGGAGACCCAGTACTTC. Translation gives CASSSTVQRETQYF.

The V and J genes are TRBV28 and TRBJ2-7; 12 bases are a match to TRBD2. In germline, CDR1 is MDHEN, CDR2 SYDVKM. The V and J ends lost 1 base and 8 bases, in that order; junction bases with no gene match: 9. This CDR3 is built from 16 residues. Written as DNA, the CDR3 is TGTGCCAGCAGTTTATCGGCTAGCGGGAGGGTCCTGCAGCAGTACTTC. The encoded protein is CASSLSASGRVLQQYF.

As to this clonotype: The junction departs from the called germline gene at one end, perhaps through a read error. The rearrangement uses TRBV3-1 and TRBJ2-1; a possible D gene is TRBD2 (6 bases). CDR3 length: 13 residues. The germline V gene encodes CDR1 LGHDT and CDR2 YNNKEL (reference sequence). The CDR3 DNA reads as TGTGCCAGCAGTCAGACTAGTTTGAATGGGCAGTTCTTC. It specifies CASSQTSLNGQFF.

On this clonotype itself: A read error may explain this, as a much larger clone is one base away. The chain couples TRBV20-1 to TRBJ1-2, with D perhaps TRBD1 (6 bases). V gave up 5 bases and J gave up 4 bases, with 20 bases separating them. This CDR3 is 15 amino acids long. Germline CDR1 DFQATT, CDR2 SNEGSKA (reference sequence). DNA of the CDR3: TGCAGTGCTGGTGGGGGGGCAAGTTTGGGCTATGGCTACACCTTC. It yields the protein CSAGGGASLGYGYTF.

The sample holds a few counts of this clonotype. The V gene is TRBV11-1, the J gene TRBJ2-3, with D possibly matching TRBD2 (5 bases). The V gene lost 3 bases and the J gene lost 0 bases, with 10 bases spanning the gap. The germline V gene has CDR1 SGHAT and CDR2 FQDESV (reference sequence). This CDR3 spans 15 amino acids. CDR3: CASSFWTVSTDTQYF. Here the CDR3 DNA reads TGTGCCAGCAGCTTCTGGACTGTTAGCACAGATACGCAGTATTTT.

The chain is built from TRBV3-1 and TRBJ1-1; maybe TRBD1 (5 bases). The CDR3 has 14 amino acids. V was clipped by 7 bases and J by 13 bases, with 25 bases between them. Looked up from germline, CDR1 is LGHDT and CDR2 is YNNKEL (reference sequence). CDR3 nucleotides: TGTGCCAGCACCTATAGGGGAGGACCGGGCCCTCATTTCTTT. Amino acid sequence: CASTYRGGPGPHFF.

A note on this clonotype: Its ends do not fully match the called genes, so a read error is possible. V gene TRBV7-2 combines with J gene TRBJ1-2; D call uncertain. CDR1 SGHTA and CDR2 FQGNSA come from the germline V gene. The CDR3 has 12 residues. The DNA for the CDR3 is TGTGTCAGCAGCTTAAACGACCGGGGCTACACCTTC. Protein product: CVSSLNDRGYTF.

The chain is built from TRBV6-5 and TRBJ1-2; 7 bases line up with TRBD1. CDR1 and CDR2 from the germline V gene are MNHEY and SVGAGI. Trimming removed 9 bases from V and 3 bases from J; junction bases left unmatched: 4. There are 12 residues in the CDR3. The CDR3 protein is CARKGAHYGYTF. The CDR3 region has the DNA TGTGCCAGGAAGGGGGCGCACTATGGCTACACCTTC.

This clonotype has only a few counts. The chain carries TRBV6-6 and TRBJ2-7; TRBD1 or TRBD2 may be the D gene (5 bases each). Trimming pared 5 bases from V and 12 bases from J, leaving 26 bases between. The germline CDR1 and CDR2 sequences are MNHNY and SVGAGI (reference sequence). CDR3 length: 15 amino acids. The CDR3 here is CASSPSGTEAGLGYF. The CDR3 bases are TGTGCCAGCAGTCCCTCAGGGACGGAGGCCGGTTTGGGGTACTTC.

This clonotype turned up a few times. V is TRBV10-3 and J is TRBJ1-2, with TRBD1 as a possible D gene (6 bases). Germline assignment: CDR1 ENHRY and CDR2 SYGVKD. Trimming took off 7 bases at V and 2 bases at J, with 17 bases between the two ends. CDR3 size: 15 residues. CDR3 amino acids: CAITKGQLNNYGYTF. CDR3 bases: TGTGCCATCACAAAAGGACAGCTAAACAACTATGGCTACACCTTC.

There are a few counts of this clonotype. The V call is TRBV28, the J call TRBJ1-6; D call uncertain. The V end was cut by 3 bases, the J end by 8 bases, with 11 bases between. The germline V gene has CDR1 MDHEN and CDR2 SYDVKM. The CDR3 has 14 residues. CDR3 DNA: TGTGCCAGCAGTTTGCGGACGGAATATTCACCCCTCCACTTT. It specifies CASSLRTEYSPLHF.

This clonotype came up a few times. This sequence joins TRBV28 and TRBJ2-7, with 9 bases lining up with TRBD2. J gave up 3 bases and V 10 bases, and 10 bases lay outside the gene matches. The CDR3 contains 14 residues. Germline CDR1 is MDHEN and CDR2 is SYDVKM. CDR3 amino acids: CAIDSGSSRYEQYF. For the CDR3, the DNA is TGTGCCATCGATAGCGGGAGCTCCCGCTACGAGCAGTACTTC.

The V gene is TRBV20-1, the J gene TRBJ2-7; TRBD1 aligns across 8 bases. The CDR3 sequence is 13 residues long. Trimming at V came to 5 bases and at J to 5 bases, leaving 8 bases not matched to a gene. From germline, CDR1 is DFQATT and CDR2 SNEGSKA (reference sequence). CDR3 protein: CSAPSTGGDEQYF. CDR3 coding DNA: TGCAGTGCTCCCAGTACAGGGGGAGACGAGCAGTACTTC.

In this sample, this clonotype turned up a few times. This chain links TRBV7-2 with TRBJ2-7, with 9 bases matching TRBD2. The V and J ends lost 1 base and 4 bases, in that order; junction bases with no gene match: 8. The CDR3 spans 16 residues. CDR1 is SGHTA, CDR2 FQGNSA, per germline. The CDR3 is CASSLDGGRALYEQYF. CDR3 coding DNA: TGTGCCAGCAGCTTAGACGGCGGGAGGGCCTTATACGAGCAGTACTTC.

In its sample, this clonotype was seen a few times. The V call is TRBV20-1, the J call TRBJ2-4, with TRBD2 matching 7 bases. J gave up 4 bases and V 3 bases, and 0 bases lay outside the gene matches. The germline V gene encodes CDR1 DFQATT and CDR2 SNEGSKA (reference sequence). CDR3 length: 12 amino acids. The CDR3 region has the DNA TGCAGTGCTAGGGGGGGGAAAAACATTCAGTACTTC. Translating gives CSARGGKNIQYF.

The chain combines TRBV6-4 with TRBJ1-2, with 10 bases lining up with TRBD1. With 7 bases clipped from V and 8 bases from J, the junction kept 13 bases outside the gene matches. This CDR3 is built from 15 residues. CDR1 and CDR2 (germline): MRHNA, SNTAGT. CDR3 bases: TGTGCCAGCAAAGAAGAGGACAGGGGGGATAGCGGCTACACCTTC. Encoded protein: CASKEEDRGDSGYTF.